These 20 T cell receptor beta chains came from one sample sequenced in a study of CD8+CD57+ T cells in acquired aplastic anemia. Genomic DNA was employed as the template in profiling TCR beta VDJ and CDR3. A single record per CDR3 protein comes from TCRdb applying MiXCR to the reads. The sample holds under 500,000 distinct CDR3 sequences, less than 35% seen once. Those patients picked for sequencing had displayed CD8+CD57+ cell expansion on flow cytometry. The sequenced material came from sorted CD4+, CD8+, or CD8+CD57+ T cells (not recorded which) from PBMCs. The receptors originated from a human donor with aplastic anemia.

This clonotype was seen more than once but under ten times. The rearrangement joins TRBV9 to TRBJ2-2, with TRBD2 matching 9 bases. Looked up from germline, CDR1 is SGDLS and CDR2 is YYNGEE. CDR3 size: 16 residues. The V segment lost 3 bases and the J segment 1 base; nucleotides outside the gene matches: 4. In nucleotides, the CDR3 is TGTGCCAGCAGCGCCAATAGCGGGAGGAACACCGGGGAGCTGTTTTTT. Amino acids: CASSANSGRNTGELFF.

Notes on this clonotype: This may be a read error, as it is one base from a much larger clone. J is TRBJ1-2 and V is TRBV11-1; 8 bases map to TRBD1. V gave up 4 bases and J gave up 3 bases; unmatched junction bases: 10. The CDR3 contains 16 residues. Looked up from germline, CDR1 is SGHAT and CDR2 is FQDESV (reference sequence). The CDR3 protein is CASSSRTGSYDYGYTF. CDR3 nucleotides: TGTGCCAGCAGCTCGCGGACAGGGAGCTATGACTATGGCTACACCTTC.

This clonotype was counted between two and nine times. The V and J genes are TRBV2 and TRBJ1-1, with 7 nucleotides matching TRBD1. The CDR3 loop spans 16 amino acids. CDR1 is SNHLY and CDR2 is FYNNEI in the germline V gene. After removal of 4 bases from V and 4 bases from J, the junction contained 12 bases not matched to a gene. The CDR3 DNA is TGTGCCAGCAGTGTACTAAACAGGGGCGGGGGCACTGAAGCTTTCTTT. This sequence encodes CASSVLNRGGGTEAFF.

The CDR3 sequence: CASSLGMGGGQPQHF. The CDR3 DNA follows: TGTGCCAGCAGCTTAGGGATGGGTGGGGGTCAGCCCCAGCATTTT. The J gene is TRBJ1-5, the V gene TRBV2; tentative D call: TRBD1 (5 bases). The CDR3 spans 15 residues. The germline CDR1 and CDR2 sequences are SNHLY and FYNNEI. V shed 6 bases and J shed 6 bases, with 18 bases lying between them.

The chain joins TRBV25-1 to TRBJ1-6; TRBD1 is a possible D gene (6 bases). Trimming took off 4 bases at V and 4 bases at J, with 11 bases between the two ends. Germline V CDR1 and CDR2: MGHDK, SYGVNS. CDR3 length: 15 amino acids. The CDR3 nucleotides read TGTGCCAGCAGTGGGACAGAGGGGTATAATTCACCCCTCCACTTT. Amino acid sequence: CASSGTEGYNSPLHF.

With regard to this clonotype: It may be a read error: a sequence one base away is much more abundant. In DNA, the CDR3 is TGTGCCACCAGCAGAGATTTCAAGCGAACTGAAGCTTTCTTT. It yields the protein CATSRDFKRTEAFF. The chain recombines TRBV15 with TRBJ1-1, with unresolved D. The germline V gene has CDR1 LNHNV and CDR2 YYDKDF (reference sequence). The V and J ends lost 0 bases and 5 bases respectively, with 10 bases between them. The length of the CDR3 is 14 residues.

The chain uses TRBV5-4 and TRBJ1-1; maybe TRBD1 (5 bases). The V end lost 0 bases, the J end lost 11 bases, and 17 bases lay between the germline ends. CDR3 length: 14 residues. CDR1 SGHNT and CDR2 YYREEE come from the germline V gene (reference sequence). The CDR3 loop is CASSLEGRPGRAFF. The CDR3, as DNA: TGTGCCAGCAGCTTGGAGGGACGCCCCGGGCGGGCTTTCTTT.

Note on this clonotype: This clone may be a read error of a much larger clone one base away. The rearrangement joins TRBV7-9 to TRBJ1-2; the match to TRBD1 covers 10 bases. Germline V gene data show CDR1 as SEHNR and CDR2 as FQNEAQ (reference sequence). Trimming removed 2 bases from V and 12 bases from J; junction bases left unmatched: 9. This CDR3 contains 14 residues. The CDR3 coding sequence is TGTGCCAGCAGCTTAAGTCGGACAGGGGGGACCCACACCTTC. This translates into CASSLSRTGGTHTF. The whole variable domain, filled in from reference TRBV7-9 and TRBJ1-2, reads DTGVSQNPRHKITKRGQNVTFRCDPISEHNRLYWYRQTLGQGPEFLTYFQNEAQLEKSRLLSDRFSAERPKGSFSTLEIQRTEQGDSAMYLCASSLSRTGGTHTFGSGTRLTVV.

The chain joins TRBV7-2 to TRBJ1-5, with no clear D. Trimming pared 5 bases from V and 7 bases from J, leaving 12 bases between. The germline CDR1 and CDR2 sequences are SGHTA and FQGNSA. CDR3 length equals 13 residues. CDR3 in amino acids: CASSNPQPQPQHF. Written as DNA, the CDR3 is TGTGCCAGCAGCAACCCACAGCCGCAGCCCCAGCATTTT.

Worth noting for this clonotype: One end of the junction varies from germline; a read error may be responsible. This chain uses TRBV11-1 with TRBJ2-3, with 10 nucleotides matching TRBD2. Germline CDR1 is SGHAT and CDR2 is FQDESV (reference sequence). This CDR3 has 16 amino acids. The CDR3 region is CASSLPSGSWTETQYF. In DNA, the CDR3 is TGTGCCAGCAGCTTACCTAGCGGGAGTTGGACAGAGACGCAGTATTTT. Complete variable domain (other parts from reference TRBV11-1 and TRBJ2-3): EAEVAQSPRYKITEKSQAVAFWCDPISGHATLYWYRQILGQGPELLVQFQDESVVDDSQLPKDRFSAERLKGVDSTLKIQPAELGDSAMYLCASSLPSGSWTETQYFGPGTRLTVL.

A remark on this clonotype: One end of the junction does not line up with germline, which may come from a read error. The chain has TRBV7-9 and TRBJ1-5; D is perhaps TRBD1 (5 bases). The CDR3 loop spans 17 amino acids. Germline assignment: CDR1 SEHNR and CDR2 FQNEAQ (reference sequence). The CDR3 coding sequence is TGTGCCTGCAGCAAAGCCTCAGGGATTAAGGGCAATCAGCCCCAGCATTTT. Encoded protein: CACSKASGIKGNQPQHF.

With respect to this clonotype: One junction end disagrees with the germline gene, perhaps due to a read error. V and J are TRBV7-2 and TRBJ2-7; D tentatively fits TRBD1 or TRBD2 (5 bases each). The CDR3 length is 12 residues. Germline-derived CDR1 and CDR2 are SGHTA and FQGNSA. The CDR3 DNA follows: TGCGCCAGCGGCCCTCAGGGCTACGAGCAGTACTTC. Its translation: CASGPQGYEQYF.

This clonotype was found many times. The genes are TRBV9 and TRBJ1-2; no clear D. Trimming shortened V by 0 bases and J by 6 bases, and 6 bases separated the two germline ends. This CDR3 is built from 12 residues. Germline CDR1 and CDR2: SGDLS and YYNGEE. Here the CDR3 reads CASSVDADGYTF. CDR3 bases: TGTGCCAGCAGCGTAGACGCCGATGGCTACACCTTC.

This clonotype appeared many times. The chain recombines TRBV11-2 with TRBJ2-7; 9 bases match TRBD1. CDR3 length: 14 residues. Per germline, CDR1 SGHAT and CDR2 FQNNGV. Germline trimming cut 5 bases from V and 4 bases from J; bases unmatched to any gene: 6. The chain's CDR3 is CASSQDRGMYEQYF. The CDR3 region has the DNA TGTGCCAGCAGCCAGGACAGGGGTATGTACGAGCAGTACTTC. Drawing the rest from reference TRBV11-2 and TRBJ2-7, the complete variable domain is EAGVAQSPRYKIIEKRQSVAFWCNPISGHATLYWYQQILGQGPKLLIQFQNNGVVDDSQLPKDRFSAERLKGVDSTLKIQPAKLEDSAVYLCASSQDRGMYEQYFGPGTRLTVT.

The rearrangement uses TRBV5-8 and TRBJ1-2; 8 bases line up with TRBD1. The germline CDR1 and CDR2 sequences are SGHTS and YDEGEE. The CDR3 extends over 14 amino acids. V gave up 4 bases and J gave up 5 bases; unmatched junction bases: 7. CDR3 nucleotides: TGTGCCAGCAGCGTCGGACAGGGAGAATATGGCTACACCTTC. Residues: CASSVGQGEYGYTF.

V is TRBV20-1 and J is TRBJ2-7; D gene ambiguous. CDR1 and CDR2 from the germline V gene are DFQATT and SNEGSKA (reference sequence). The V end was cut by 0 bases, the J end by 4 bases, with 10 bases between. There are 13 residues in the CDR3. The CDR3 protein is CSARDPWQYEQYF. CDR3 in DNA: TGCAGTGCTAGAGACCCATGGCAGTACGAGCAGTACTTC.

CDR3 residues: CASTPRVGGTDTQYF. In DNA form, the CDR3 reads TGTGCCAGCACCCCCCGTGTAGGCGGCACAGATACGCAGTATTTT. The J gene is TRBJ2-3, the V gene TRBV6-1; D not certain. V lost 7 bases to trimming and J lost 1 base, with 15 bases between them. This CDR3 has 15 amino acids. Germline assignment: CDR1 MNHNS and CDR2 SASEGT.

The chain uses TRBV5-4 and TRBJ2-3; tentatively, D is TRBD2 (5 bases). V lost 3 bases and J 2 bases, leaving 28 bases between the germline ends. CDR3 length equals 20 residues. Per germline, CDR1 SGHNT and CDR2 YYREEE (reference sequence). The CDR3 region is CASSWPQLIKADEDTDTQYF. CDR3 bases: TGTGCCAGCAGCTGGCCACAACTGATAAAAGCGGATGAGGACACAGATACGCAGTATTTT.

This clonotype occurred many times. The CDR3 DNA reads as TGTGCCAGCAGCGTAGATAGCCCTTCCTACAATGAGCAGTTCTTC. Translating gives CASSVDSPSYNEQFF. The rearrangement links TRBV9 to TRBJ2-1; D remains ambiguous. The V gene's germline CDR1 is SGDLS and CDR2 YYNGEE. The CDR3 length is 15 residues. V was clipped by 0 bases and J by 1 base, with 8 bases between them. Full variable domain (missing parts from reference TRBV9 and TRBJ2-1): DSGVTQTPKHLITATGQRVTLRCSPRSGDLSVYWYQQSLDQGLQFLIQYYNGEERAKGNILERFSAQQFPDLHSELNLSSLELGDSALYFCASSVDSPSYNEQFFGPGTRLTVL.

This clonotype has more than one count but fewer than ten. V usage is TRBV30 and J usage is TRBJ2-7; TRBD2 matches at 10 bases. V dropped 4 bases and J dropped 3; count of bases not matched to a gene: 0. The length of the CDR3 is 12 residues. Germline-derived CDR1 and CDR2 are GTSNPN and SVGIG (reference sequence). The CDR3 is CAWTSGSYEQYF. In DNA form, the CDR3 reads TGTGCCTGGACTAGCGGGAGCTACGAGCAGTACTTC.